A few counts support the clone carrying this T cell receptor beta chain. Its antigen remains unidentified. This record comes from a study of neurological immune-mediated disorders. Study outcomes and limitations: When repertoires were grouped phylogenetically, those of 18 of 34 multiple sclerosis patients fell into one related-CDR3 cluster, a possible signature. HTLV-1-associated myelopathy had the most TCR clonal expansion, whereas multiple sclerosis had the least (lower than in healthy controls).

TCRdb re-derived calls from the 5' RACE reads in MiXCR, one entry per CDR3 protein. The sample holds about 46,000 distinct CDR3 sequences, approximately 2.8% seen once. PBMCs stored at -80 C, 2 million in total, were the source of the unsorted libraries. Material: PBMCs. The receptor was derived from a woman aged 50 to 65 with multiple sclerosis.

CDR3 amino acids: CASSFWGRELSYEQYF. The DNA for the CDR3 is TGTGCCAGCAGCTTTTGGGGGCGGGAGCTCTCCTACGAGCAGTACTTC. This chain uses TRBV7-8 with TRBJ2-7; the D gene is possibly TRBD2 (7 bases). This CDR3 is built from 16 residues. Looked up from germline, CDR1 is SGHVS and CDR2 is FQNEAQ. The germline V and J ends were trimmed by 3 bases and 0 bases, with 15 bases remaining between them.